These 29 T cell receptor beta chains originate from one sample sequenced in a study of regulatory T cells in long-lasting Graves disease. The time point: persistent/refractory GD, antithyroid drugs over 5 years with positive TRAb. PBMC-derived RNA was used for the TCR library. CDR3 regions were amplified by Arm-PCR using iRepertoire HTBI primers to build TCR beta libraries. TCRdb analysed the multiplex PCR reads with MiXCR anew, one entry per CDR3 protein. The top ten hold roughly 6.9% of the sample, which has 400,000 to 600,000 distinct CDR3 sequences, approximately 21% seen once. The specimen was peripheral blood mononuclear cells (PBMCs), collected when the disease was refractory, from a patient treated with antithyroid drugs. These receptors all stem from a female donor with Graves disease.

The gene calls are TRBV11-2 and TRBJ2-1, with unresolved D. This CDR3 is built from 15 residues. The V end was cut by 0 bases, the J end by 4 bases, with 10 bases between. The germline gives CDR1 SGHAT, CDR2 FQNNGV. CDR3 protein: CASSLDLAAYNEQFF. CDR3 sequence (DNA): TGTGCCAGCAGCTTAGATCTTGCGGCTTACAATGAGCAGTTCTTC. Looking up the rest from reference TRBV11-2 and TRBJ2-1 gives the full variable domain: EAGVAQSPRYKIIEKRQSVAFWCNPISGHATLYWYQQILGQGPKLLIQFQNNGVVDDSQLPKDRFSAERLKGVDSTLKIQPAKLEDSAVYLCASSLDLAAYNEQFFGPGTRLTVL.

The table lists this clonotype with many counts. The V call is TRBV12-3 or TRBV12-4, the J call TRBJ1-4; 7 bases are a match to TRBD1. CDR3 length equals 15 residues. The ends lost 3 bases at V and 7 bases at J; junction bases unmatched: 8. CDR3 in DNA: TGTGCCAGCAGTTTTGGAGGGGGCGCCGGTGAAAAACTGTTTTTT. Its translation: CASSFGGGAGEKLFF.

The J gene is TRBJ2-2, the V gene TRBV29-1, with D perhaps being TRBD1 or TRBD2 (5 bases each). From germline, CDR1 is SQVTM and CDR2 ANQGSEA. The CDR3 runs 17 residues. Deletions cut 0 bases from V and 9 bases from J, with 23 bases between. CDR3 DNA: TGCAGCGTTGAAGATCAGGAGGCAGGGTGGCCCCACCGGGAGCTGTTTTTT. The encoded protein is CSVEDQEAGWPHRELFF.

Only a few counts were recorded for this clonotype. V gene TRBV2 combines with J gene TRBJ2-3; 7 positions match TRBD1. Germline CDR1 SNHLY, CDR2 FYNNEI. The CDR3 totals 14 residues. V dropped 9 bases and J dropped 5; count of bases not matched to a gene: 11. CDR3 sequence (DNA): TGTGCCAGTTCGAGGGGGCTTCAGGGAGATACGCAGTATTTT. It yields the protein CASSRGLQGDTQYF. The whole variable domain, remainder taken from reference TRBV2 and TRBJ2-3, is EPEVTQTPSHQVTQMGQEVILRCVPISNHLYFYWYRQILGQKVEFLVSFYNNEISEKSEIFDDQFSVERPDGSNFTLKIRSTKLEDSAMYFCASSRGLQGDTQYFGPGTRLTVL.

This sequence joins TRBV7-9 and TRBJ2-5; 7 bases are a match to TRBD2. Germline lookup yields CDR1 SEHNR and CDR2 FQNEAQ (reference sequence). This CDR3 has 14 residues. V shed 1 base and J 4 bases; nucleotides not matched to a gene: 3. In nucleotides, the CDR3 is TGTGCCAGCAGCTTAGGGGCTAGCGGAGAGACCCAGTACTTC. It yields the protein CASSLGASGETQYF.

At least ten counts were recorded for this clonotype. V is TRBV19 and J is TRBJ1-5, with 8 bases aligning to TRBD1. CDR1 LNHDA and CDR2 SQIVND come from the germline V gene (reference sequence). This CDR3 has 15 residues. V gave up 5 bases and J gave up 1 base; unmatched junction bases: 4. Written as DNA, the CDR3 is TGTGCCAGTAGTCCACACAGGGGGAGCAATCAGCCCCAGCATTTT. This translates into CASSPHRGSNQPQHF.

Ten or more counts support this clonotype. This chain connects TRBV3-1 to TRBJ1-1; D is unclear. V was trimmed by 0 bases and J by 5 bases, leaving 7 bases between them. Germline V CDR1 and CDR2: LGHDT, YNNKEL (reference sequence). This CDR3 has 13 amino acids. The CDR3 loop is CASSQDRGTEAFF. CDR3 DNA: TGTGCCAGCAGCCAAGATCGGGGTACTGAAGCTTTCTTT.

At least ten counts were recorded for this clonotype. The V call is TRBV7-2, the J call TRBJ2-7; 12 nucleotides line up with TRBD2. The CDR3 spans 15 residues. From germline, CDR1 is SGHTA and CDR2 FQGNSA. The ends lost 5 bases at V and 2 bases at J; junction bases unmatched: 4. CDR3 nucleotides: TGTGCCAGCAGCGCACGACTAGCGGGGGCCTACGAGCAGTACTTC. Translating gives CASSARLAGAYEQYF. Supplemented by reference TRBV7-2 and TRBJ2-7, the full variable domain reads GAGVSQSPSNKVTEKGKDVELRCDPISGHTALYWYRQSLGQGLEFLIYFQGNSAPDKSGLPSDRFSAERTGGSVSTLTIQRTQQEDSAVYLCASSARLAGAYEQYFGPGTRLTVT.

This clonotype showed up many times. The chain joins TRBV2 to TRBJ1-2; D remains ambiguous. Germline V lookup: CDR1 SNHLY, CDR2 FYNNEI. The CDR3 spans 15 residues. Deletions cut 7 bases from V and 3 bases from J, with 18 bases between. The chain's CDR3 is CASTAPLEAYYGYTF. CDR3 DNA: TGTGCCAGCACCGCTCCACTGGAGGCTTACTATGGCTACACCTTC.

The V and J genes are TRBV7-9 and TRBJ2-7; TRBD2 aligns across 10 bases. J lost 3 bases, V lost 5 bases, and 7 bases had no gene match. Germline assignment: CDR1 SEHNR and CDR2 FQNEAQ (reference sequence). The CDR3 runs 15 residues. The CDR3, as DNA: TGTGCCAGCAGCCAACGACTAGCGGGCCACTACGAGCAGTACTTC. Amino acid sequence: CASSQRLAGHYEQYF. The variable domain in full, completed from reference TRBV7-9 and TRBJ2-7, reads DTGVSQNPRHKITKRGQNVTFRCDPISEHNRLYWYRQTLGQGPEFLTYFQNEAQLEKSRLLSDRFSAERPKGSFSTLEIQRTEQGDSAMYLCASSQRLAGHYEQYFGPGTRLTVT.

Only a few counts were recorded for this clonotype. The CDR3 sequence: CASSLSGFQGSYNSPLHF. The CDR3 nucleotides read TGTGCCAGCAGTTTATCCGGCTTCCAAGGGTCCTATAATTCACCCCTCCACTTT. The chain employs TRBV27 and TRBJ1-6; D gene uncertain. Germline V gene data show CDR1 as MNHEY and CDR2 as SMNVEV (reference sequence). V was trimmed by 0 bases and J by 1 base, leaving 13 bases between them. The CDR3 length is 18 residues.

The chain is built from TRBV9 and TRBJ1-3; D is undetermined. Germline-derived CDR1 and CDR2 are SGDLS and YYNGEE. The CDR3 has 15 residues. V lost 3 bases to trimming and J lost 0 bases, with 10 bases between them. The CDR3 reads CASSETPISGNTIYF. The CDR3 nucleotides read TGTGCCAGCAGCGAAACCCCGATCTCTGGAAACACCATATATTTT. The full variable domain, rest sourced from reference TRBV9 and TRBJ1-3, is DSGVTQTPKHLITATGQRVTLRCSPRSGDLSVYWYQQSLDQGLQFLIQYYNGEERAKGNILERFSAQQFPDLHSELNLSSLELGDSALYFCASSETPISGNTIYFGEGSWLTVV.

This clonotype was observed a few times. The chain has TRBV6-2 or TRBV6-3 and TRBJ1-2; D gene ambiguous. The germline gives CDR1 MNHEY, CDR2 SVGEGT. V lost 2 bases and J lost 5, with 15 bases in between. The CDR3 loop spans 15 amino acids. DNA of the CDR3: TGTGCCAGCAGTTACGGAAACCCTCGAGGATATGGCTACACCTTC. It encodes CASSYGNPRGYGYTF.

This clonotype came up many times. V and J are TRBV30 and TRBJ2-4; no firm D call. The CDR3 is 13 amino acids. CDR1 is GTSNPN and CDR2 is SVGIG in the germline V gene (reference sequence). Trimming took off 6 bases at V and 5 bases at J, with 14 bases between the two ends. The CDR3 protein is CACSLGWENIQYF. The CDR3 DNA reads TGTGCCTGTTCGTTGGGGTGGGAAAACATTCAGTACTTC. Full variable domain (rest looked up from reference TRBV30 and TRBJ2-4): SQTIHQWPATLVQPVGSPLSLECTVEGTSNPNLYWYRQAAGRGLQLLFYSVGIGQISSEVPQNLSASRPQDRQFILSSKKLLLSDSGFYLCACSLGWENIQYFGAGTRLSVL.

This clonotype appeared a few times. The V call is TRBV7-2, the J call TRBJ1-5; no clear D. This CDR3 has 15 residues. The V and J ends lost 1 base and 5 bases respectively, with 12 bases between them. The germline V gene encodes CDR1 SGHTA and CDR2 FQGNSA. The CDR3 sequence is CASSLGALRDQPQHF. In nucleotides, the CDR3 is TGTGCCAGCAGCTTAGGGGCCCTACGGGATCAGCCCCAGCATTTT.

The chain joins TRBV14 to TRBJ2-7; tentative D call: TRBD1 (6 bases). CDR3 length: 13 residues. V was clipped by 9 bases and J by 0 bases, with 12 bases between them. Germline V lookup: CDR1 SGHDN, CDR2 FVKESK. CDR3 nucleotide sequence: TGTGCCAGTGGGGGCAGGGGCTCCTACGAGCAGTACTTC. It encodes CASGGRGSYEQYF.

This clonotype was detected many times. The genes are TRBV28 and TRBJ2-7; D may be TRBD2 (7 bases). The V gene's germline CDR1 is MDHEN and CDR2 SYDVKM. Trimming removed 1 base from V and 2 bases from J, with 27 bases in between. The CDR3 is 20 amino acids. As DNA, the CDR3 is TGTGCCAGCAGTTTATCGGCGGGCGGGGGCAGAACGGGGTCGGCCTACGAGCAGTACTTC. Protein sequence: CASSLSAGGGRTGSAYEQYF.

This clonotype came up a few times. The chain uses TRBV13 and TRBJ2-7; tentative D call: TRBD1 (5 bases). Trimming left V 1 base short and J 5 bases short, with 15 bases between. Germline V gene data show CDR1 as PRHDT and CDR2 as FYEKMQ (reference sequence). The length of the CDR3 is 15 residues. CDR3 in amino acids: CASSLDGQGGHEQYF. The DNA of the CDR3 is TGTGCCAGCAGCTTAGACGGACAAGGCGGCCACGAGCAGTACTTC.

This clonotype was detected only once. A far larger clone is only one base removed, so a read error is likely. The V gene is TRBV7-9, the J gene TRBJ2-7; perhaps TRBD2 as D (6 bases). Germline CDR1 reads SEHNR; CDR2 reads FQNEAQ (reference sequence). This CDR3 is 14 amino acids long. V shed 5 bases and J shed 0 bases, with 11 bases lying between them. Here the CDR3 DNA reads TGTGCCAGCAGCCGGCCAGCGGGCTCCTACGAGCAGTACTTC. Translation gives CASSRPAGSYEQYF.

This clonotype was seen ten or more times. The V gene is TRBV12-3 or TRBV12-4, the J gene TRBJ2-7; 7 bases line up with TRBD1. Unmatched junction bases numbered 5, after V lost 7 bases and J lost 2 bases. This CDR3 contains 13 residues. CDR3 sequence: CASNRDSTYEQYF. CDR3 DNA: TGTGCCAGCAACCGGGACAGCACCTACGAGCAGTACTTC.

This clonotype appeared many times. The genes are TRBV20-1 and TRBJ2-7; 10 bases are shared with TRBD2. V trimming: 0 bases; J trimming: 4 bases; junction bases outside the gene matches: 12. The CDR3 runs 17 residues. CDR1 and CDR2 (germline): DFQATT, SNEGSKA (reference sequence). CDR3 in DNA: TGCAGTGCTAGAGATCTACTAGCGGGATTGCTGGGATACGAGCAGTACTTC. It encodes CSARDLLAGLLGYEQYF.

The chain couples TRBV12-3 or TRBV12-4 to TRBJ2-6, with D tentatively TRBD2 (7 bases). V shed 7 bases and J shed 4 bases, with 20 bases lying between them. CDR3 length: 17 residues. In nucleotides, the CDR3 is TGTGCCAGCAACCCTTCATGGGGGGGCGCCGGGGCCAACGTCCTGACTTTC. Translation gives CASNPSWGGAGANVLTF.

This clonotype has ten or more counts. The rearrangement joins TRBV20-1 to TRBJ2-7; 10 nucleotides align to TRBD2. In germline, CDR1 is DFQATT, CDR2 SNEGSKA (reference sequence). The CDR3 has 15 amino acids. Trimming removed 0 bases from V and 5 bases from J; junction bases left unmatched: 7. CDR3 sequence (DNA): TGCAGTGCTAGAGATCTAGCGGGAGATACCCACGAGCAGTACTTC. Its translation: CSARDLAGDTHEQYF.

The sample holds a few counts of this clonotype. This chain uses TRBV19 with TRBJ1-2; possible D gene TRBD1, 5 bases. The CDR3 runs 15 residues. Germline V lookup: CDR1 LNHDA, CDR2 SQIVND (reference sequence). V was trimmed by 3 bases and J by 5 bases, leaving 16 bases between them. The CDR3: CASSIHSGTAYGYTF. CDR3 nucleotides: TGTGCCAGTAGTATCCATTCCGGGACTGCTTATGGCTACACCTTC.

This clonotype was counted many times. The rearrangement joins TRBV28 to TRBJ2-2; no definite D call. The V end was cut by 7 bases, the J end by 8 bases, with 14 bases between. This CDR3 contains 13 residues. Germline V lookup: CDR1 MDHEN, CDR2 SYDVKM. CDR3: CASTMWSIGELFF. The CDR3 bases are TGTGCCAGCACGATGTGGTCGATAGGGGAGCTGTTTTTT.

This clonotype was detected many times. The chain is built from TRBV11-2 and TRBJ1-1; 8 nucleotides agree with TRBD1. The germline CDR1 and CDR2 sequences are SGHAT and FQNNGV. With V trimmed by 4 bases and J by 4 bases, 8 bases remained unmatched. This CDR3 contains 15 residues. The CDR3 loop is CASSSNRGAGTEAFF. CDR3 in DNA: TGTGCCAGCAGCTCTAACAGGGGGGCCGGCACTGAAGCTTTCTTT.

This clonotype was found many times. This chain links TRBV27 with TRBJ2-7, with TRBD1 matching over 8 bases. The ends lost 5 bases at V and 9 bases at J; junction bases unmatched: 12. This CDR3 has 14 amino acids. The germline gives CDR1 MNHEY, CDR2 SMNVEV (reference sequence). CDR3 coding DNA: TGTGCCAGCAGTAGGACAGGGCCCCTTTCTGGGCAGTACTTC. Translated, it gives CASSRTGPLSGQYF.

This clonotype appeared once. The chain carries TRBV20-1 and TRBJ1-2; a weak D match, TRBD1 (6 bases). The CDR3 totals 13 residues. Deletions cut 0 bases from V and 6 bases from J, with 11 bases between. Germline V gene lookup returns CDR1 DFQATT and CDR2 SNEGSKA (reference sequence). For the CDR3, the DNA is TGCAGTGCTAGAGATCCGACAGGTCATGGCTACACCTTC. It codes for CSARDPTGHGYTF.

The chain joins TRBV28 to TRBJ2-3; TRBD1 is a possible D gene (6 bases). The germline gives CDR1 MDHEN, CDR2 SYDVKM. Trimming took 9 bases from V and 2 from J, leaving 18 bases between them. The CDR3 extends over 15 amino acids. For the CDR3, the DNA is TGTGCCAGTCAACCCCCGGGACACGACACAGATACGCAGTATTTT. It is translated as CASQPPGHDTDTQYF.